Shown below are 6 T cell receptor beta chains from a single sample sequenced in a study of shared clonotypes between healthy human individuals. CD45RO-negative, CCR7-selected cells formed the naive CD8 fraction, which excluded terminally differentiated effector memory CD45RA+ cells. Profiled with immunoSEQ multiplex PCR; TCRdb holds only in-frame clones, not every one. The sample yields over 800,000 clones, about 91% seen once. Sequencing used naive CD8+ T cells sorted from blood. Receptors originate from a man aged 25 to 45 in good health.

The chain uses TRBV11-2 and TRBJ2-2, with TRBD2 identical over 7 bases. Germline V gene data show CDR1 as SGHAT and CDR2 as FQNNGV. The CDR3 loop spans 16 amino acids. Unmatched junction bases numbered 7, after V lost 1 base and J lost 5 bases. The CDR3 DNA is TGTGCCAGCAGCTTAGCGGGCGGGAGAGGAACCGGGGAGCTGTTTTTT. Residues: CASSLAGGRGTGELFF.

On this clone: Compared with germline, one end of the junction differs, possibly owing to a read error. The chain carries TRBV10-3 and TRBJ2-2; D is uncertain. The CDR3 loop spans 15 amino acids. Germline-derived CDR1 and CDR2 are ENHRY and SYGVKD. In DNA, the CDR3 is TGTGCCAGCAGTGAAGCGCGCATATTCACCGGGGAGCTGTTTTTT. This codes for CASSEARIFTGELFF.

The chain combines TRBV27 with TRBJ2-3, with unresolved D. This CDR3 has 16 residues. CDR1 is MNHEY, CDR2 SMNVEV, per germline (reference sequence). The V and J ends lost 1 base and 9 bases respectively, with 20 bases between them. The CDR3 DNA follows: TGTGCCAGCAGTTTATTGTCAGGCGCTGTCCCCCGCACGCAGTATTTT. Protein product: CASSLLSGAVPRTQYF.

This clone was found once. This chain uses TRBV5-5 with TRBJ2-1; D unclear. CDR1 is SGHKS and CDR2 is YYEKEE in the germline V gene (reference sequence). The CDR3 length is 15 residues. V gave up 1 base and J gave up 7 bases, with 15 bases separating them. CDR3 amino acids: CASSLFSMEYNEQFF. In nucleotides, the CDR3 is TGTGCCAGCAGCTTGTTCAGTATGGAGTATAATGAGCAGTTCTTC. The whole variable domain, filled in from reference TRBV5-5 and TRBJ2-1, reads DAGVTQSPTHLIKTRGQQVTLRCSPISGHKSVSWYQQVLGQGPQFIFQYYEKEERGRGNFPDRFSARQFPNYSSELNVNALLLGDSALYLCASSLFSMEYNEQFFGPGTRLTVL.

The chain joins TRBV2 to TRBJ2-7, with 11 bases matching TRBD2. Germline assignment: CDR1 SNHLY and CDR2 FYNNEI. The V gene end was trimmed by 7 bases and the J gene end by 7 bases; junction bases not matched to a gene: 15. This CDR3 has 16 residues. The CDR3 DNA reads as TGTGCCAGCAACGTGGGACTAGCGGACGCGATAGGGGAGCAGTACTTC. Encoded protein: CASNVGLADAIGEQYF.

The gene calls are TRBV7-6 and TRBJ2-1, with TRBD2 matching 9 bases. This CDR3 is 14 amino acids long. Germline V lookup: CDR1 SGHVS, CDR2 FNYEAQ. V gave up 8 bases and J gave up 5 bases; unmatched junction bases: 7. The CDR3 here is CASGRLAENNEQFF. In DNA form, the CDR3 reads TGTGCCAGCGGGAGACTAGCGGAAAACAATGAGCAGTTCTTC.